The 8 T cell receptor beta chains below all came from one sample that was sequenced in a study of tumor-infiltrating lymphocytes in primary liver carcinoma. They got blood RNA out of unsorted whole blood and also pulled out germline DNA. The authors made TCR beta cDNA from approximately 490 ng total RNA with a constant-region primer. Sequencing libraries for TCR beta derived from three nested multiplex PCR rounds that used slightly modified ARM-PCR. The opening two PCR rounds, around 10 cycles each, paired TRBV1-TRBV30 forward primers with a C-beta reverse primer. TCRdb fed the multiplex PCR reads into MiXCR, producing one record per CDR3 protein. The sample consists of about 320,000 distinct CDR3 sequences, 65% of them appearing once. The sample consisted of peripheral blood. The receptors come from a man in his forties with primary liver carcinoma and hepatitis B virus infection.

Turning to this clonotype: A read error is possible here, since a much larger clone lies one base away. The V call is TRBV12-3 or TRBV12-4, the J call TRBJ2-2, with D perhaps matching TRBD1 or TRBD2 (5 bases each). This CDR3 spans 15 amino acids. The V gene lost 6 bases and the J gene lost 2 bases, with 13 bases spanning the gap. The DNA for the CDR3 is TGTGCCAGCAGCTCCGGGACCATAAACACCGGGGAGCTGTTTTTT. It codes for CASSSGTINTGELFF.

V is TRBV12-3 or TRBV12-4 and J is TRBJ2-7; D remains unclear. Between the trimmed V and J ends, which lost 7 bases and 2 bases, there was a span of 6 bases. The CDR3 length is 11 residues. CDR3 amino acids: CASKSTYEQYF. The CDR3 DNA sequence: TGTGCCAGCAAATCCACCTACGAGCAGTACTTC.

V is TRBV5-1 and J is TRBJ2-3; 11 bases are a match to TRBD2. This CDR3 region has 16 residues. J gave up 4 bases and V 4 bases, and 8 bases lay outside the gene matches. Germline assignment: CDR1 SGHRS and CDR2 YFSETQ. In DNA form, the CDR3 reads TGCGCCAGCAGCAGCCGTCTAGCGGGAGGTGCAGATACGCAGTATTTT. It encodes CASSSRLAGGADTQYF.

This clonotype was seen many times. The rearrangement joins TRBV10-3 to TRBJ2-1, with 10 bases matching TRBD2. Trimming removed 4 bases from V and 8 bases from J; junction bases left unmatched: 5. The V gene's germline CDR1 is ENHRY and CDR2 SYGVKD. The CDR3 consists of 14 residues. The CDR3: CAISVLAGEDEQFF. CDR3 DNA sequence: TGTGCCATCAGTGTCCTAGCGGGAGAAGATGAGCAGTTCTTC.

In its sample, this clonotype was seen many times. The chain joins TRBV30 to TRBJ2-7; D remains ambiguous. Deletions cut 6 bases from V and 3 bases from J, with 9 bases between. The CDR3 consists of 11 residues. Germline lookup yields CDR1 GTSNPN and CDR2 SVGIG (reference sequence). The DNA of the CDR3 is TGTGCCTGTCAATGGGGCTACGAGCAGTACTTC. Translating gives CACQWGYEQYF.

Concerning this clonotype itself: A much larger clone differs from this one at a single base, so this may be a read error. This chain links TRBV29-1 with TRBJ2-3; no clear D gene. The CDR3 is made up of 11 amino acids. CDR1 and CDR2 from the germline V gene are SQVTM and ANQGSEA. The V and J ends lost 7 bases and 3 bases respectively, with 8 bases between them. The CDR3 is CSADHTDTQYF. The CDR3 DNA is TGCAGCGCTGATCATACAGATACGCAGTATTTT.

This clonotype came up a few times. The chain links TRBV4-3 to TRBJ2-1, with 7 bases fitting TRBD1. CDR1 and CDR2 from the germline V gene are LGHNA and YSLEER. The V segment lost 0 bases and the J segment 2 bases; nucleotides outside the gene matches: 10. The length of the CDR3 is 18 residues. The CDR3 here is CASSQDNVEQGTYNEQFF. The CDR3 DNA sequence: TGCGCCAGCAGCCAAGATAACGTAGAACAGGGGACCTACAATGAGCAGTTCTTC.

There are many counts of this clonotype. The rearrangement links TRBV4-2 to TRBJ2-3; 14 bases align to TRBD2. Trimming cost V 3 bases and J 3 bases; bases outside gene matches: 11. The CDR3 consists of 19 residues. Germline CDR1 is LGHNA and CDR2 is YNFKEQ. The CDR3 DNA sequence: TGTGCCAGCAGCCAGGCGACTAGCGGGAGGGCCCTGGGGACAGATACGCAGTATTTT. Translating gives CASSQATSGRALGTDTQYF.